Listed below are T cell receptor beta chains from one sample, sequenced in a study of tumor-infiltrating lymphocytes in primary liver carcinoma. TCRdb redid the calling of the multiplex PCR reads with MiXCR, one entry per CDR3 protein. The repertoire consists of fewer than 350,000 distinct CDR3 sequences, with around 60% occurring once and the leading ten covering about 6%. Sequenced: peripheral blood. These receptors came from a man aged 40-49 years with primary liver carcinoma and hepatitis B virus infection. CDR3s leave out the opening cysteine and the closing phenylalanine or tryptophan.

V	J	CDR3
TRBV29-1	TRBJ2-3	SVQDSTDTQY
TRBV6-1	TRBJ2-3	ASSQGQVAVRDTQY
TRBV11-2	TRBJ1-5	ASMDGSIQPQH
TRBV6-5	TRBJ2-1	ASSYDTRASSYNEQF
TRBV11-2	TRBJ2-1	ASSLAGLADNEQV
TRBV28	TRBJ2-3	ASRSPGTGCPDTRY
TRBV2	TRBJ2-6	ASSMTSGRAGANVLT
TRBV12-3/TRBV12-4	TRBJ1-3	ASVLGDNSGNIIY
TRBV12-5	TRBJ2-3	ASGLWGADTQY
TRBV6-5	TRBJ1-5	ASSKFSNQPQH
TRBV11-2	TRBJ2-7	ASILSGMALYEQY
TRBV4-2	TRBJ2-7	ASIPTRHSTYEQY
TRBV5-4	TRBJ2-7	ASSLDNPSYYEQY
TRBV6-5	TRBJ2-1	ASNWGWGLGSYNEQF
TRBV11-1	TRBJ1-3	ASSLVGALGNTIY
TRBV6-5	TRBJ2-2	ATSYSIGGSGELF
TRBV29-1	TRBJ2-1	SVITWTSGRAYNEQF
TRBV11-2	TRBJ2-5	ASSLGTGIRENQC
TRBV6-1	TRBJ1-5	ASRPTYSNQPQH
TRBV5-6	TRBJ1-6	ASSSMDRVGNSPLH
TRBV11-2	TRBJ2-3	ASSPLAGSINTDTQY
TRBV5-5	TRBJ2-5	SSSLGLETQY
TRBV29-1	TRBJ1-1	SGLKGQINTEVF
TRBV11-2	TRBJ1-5	AGSLEWDSNHPKH
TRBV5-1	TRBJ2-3	ASSLGTSGSFFTDTQY
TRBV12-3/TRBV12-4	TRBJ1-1	AISLSANTEAF
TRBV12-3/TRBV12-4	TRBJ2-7	ASSSRTGISYEQY
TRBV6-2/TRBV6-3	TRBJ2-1	TSQERYNEQF
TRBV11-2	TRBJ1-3	ASSLVALPNTGNTIY
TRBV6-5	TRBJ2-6	ASSSLTPGANVLT
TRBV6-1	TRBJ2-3	ASSPVVGGRMDTQY
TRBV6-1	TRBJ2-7	ASNRLAGLYEQY
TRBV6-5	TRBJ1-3	ASTAEGISGNTIY